The T cell receptor (beta chain) described here comes from a study of T cell responses to AZD1222 COVID-19 vaccine. Turning to the study itself: Pooling of second doses given at about 4 or about 12 weeks was done.

Note on this clone: What it recognizes is unknown.

CDR1 is SGHAT and CDR2 is FQDESV in the germline V gene (reference sequence). V lost 2 bases, J lost 4 bases, and 14 bases lay in between. The CDR3 length is 15 residues. Profiling relied on immunoSEQ multiplex PCR, and the TCRdb table lists in-frame clones only, not all of them. The repertoire holds around 120,000 clones, with roughly 84% as singletons. Study-level findings and limits: Vaccination with two AZD1222 doses was followed by a rise in Spike-specific TCR breadth and depth. Just a handful of people given AZD1222 tested seropositive at baseline. Mostly white British, mostly female donors; authors suggested clonal diversity may be underestimated.

The sequence came from an adult in good health. This chain links TRBV11-1 with TRBJ1-1; no firm D call. The starting material was peripheral blood, obtained on day 0 of AZD1222 vaccination. In DNA, the CDR3 is TGTGCCAGCAGCTTAAAGGCAGTCGGAAGCACTGAAGCTTTCTTT. Protein product: CASSLKAVGSTEAFF. Full variable domain (remainder filled in from reference TRBV11-1 and TRBJ1-1): EAEVAQSPRYKITEKSQAVAFWCDPISGHATLYWYRQILGQGPELLVQFQDESVVDDSQLPKDRFSAERLKGVDSTLKIQPAELGDSAMYLCASSLKAVGSTEAFFGQGTRLTVV.